The rows below give T cell receptor beta chains drawn from one sample of a study of cytotoxic CD8 clonotypes in ibrutinib-treated CLL. Sequencing was performed with immunoSEQ multiplex PCR; in TCRdb, only in-frame clones are kept and a portion is missing. The data contain about 74,000 clones, 80% of them singletons. The source material was PBMCs, sampled at disease progression, from a patient treated with ibrutinib. All receptors derive from a human donor with chronic lymphocytic leukemia. The conserved cysteine and the conserved F or W are not part of the CDR3 here. Expanded clones get a size class; other rows say once, few or many, or leave the size out.

CDR3 protein | clone size | V gene
ASSLSGTSGRTYEQY | NA | TRBV11-2
ASSLTDRAAGYT | few | TRBV27
ASSFRGRAQETQY | NA | TRBV5-6
ASSSNSDFHNSPLH | NA | TRBV28
ASSLQRAADGTQY | NA | TRBV2
ASSRQGRNSPLH | NA | TRBV2
SGARVYGYT | NA | TRBV20-1
ASSLVGSTGNTEAF | once | TRBV5-1
ASSSGLALYEQY | few | TRBV7-9
ASREQGRQY | few | TRBV2
ASKTGAGAQETQY | NA | TRBV7-9
ASNPGQGMGDYGYT | NA | TRBV10-2
AISGDRGKDGYT | NA | TRBV10-3
ASSLSPASGRNTQY | once | TRBV27
ASSSGQLETQY | NA | TRBV7-3
ASSFAWGTTYEQY | NA | TRBV2
ASSFATGAYEQY | NA | TRBV5-5
ASSQGQGGTGELF | once | TRBV4-1
ASSLISSTYEQY | NA | TRBV5-1
ASSLAPAEGSPLH | few | TRBV5-6
ASSSGSGYT | NA | TRBV6-6
ASSQGADGNTIY | NA | TRBV5-4
ASSLGTTKTEAF | NA | TRBV5-1
ASSLRRGSGVRQTQY | NA | TRBV7-6
ASSLGAGNNYGYT | few | TRBV27
ASSEGFVYEQY | NA | TRBV6-1
ASRTGSGEAF | NA | TRBV6-1
ASSSFTGGTYEQY | NA | TRBV6-6
ASSRGTSSNTGELF | NA | TRBV5-1
ASSPTGLDTQY | NA | TRBV18
ATSSDGGIYEQY | few | TRBV15
ASSKWGTSYNTGELF | once | TRBV11-2
ASSPRGRLYEQY | NA | TRBV18
ASSLVTGGEQF | medium-sized | TRBV5-4
ASSSQGLGMNTEAF | once | TRBV7-8
ASRRGEVNTEAF | NA | TRBV5-1
ASSLGAARAYSYEQY | NA | TRBV27
ASSSADSNEQY | NA | TRBV6-5
ASSSGLALDEQF | few | TRBV5-5
ASSFGAGPSYNEQF | NA | TRBV5-1
ASSLAWSTEAF | NA | TRBV5-1
AIRGQGNQPQH | NA | TRBV10-3
ASSLRGGMGEQY | NA | TRBV27
ASSFTGSSYEQY | NA | TRBV27
ASSLFGRRGANNEQF | NA | TRBV7-9
ASSLVVGAFDEQY | NA | TRBV5-6
ASSLEWVHNEQF | NA | TRBV5-6
ASGTGSDGYT | few | TRBV5-1
SVGWGPTMNTEAF | NA | TRBV29-1
ASTGSGNQPQH | NA | TRBV2
ASRKQYYSPTNEKLF | NA | TRBV27
ASRRTDTEAF | NA | TRBV10-2
ASSIQGLGTEAF | once | TRBV5-6
ASSRTANEKLF | NA | TRBV5-1
ASSTRTPQRGNQPQH | NA | TRBV12-1